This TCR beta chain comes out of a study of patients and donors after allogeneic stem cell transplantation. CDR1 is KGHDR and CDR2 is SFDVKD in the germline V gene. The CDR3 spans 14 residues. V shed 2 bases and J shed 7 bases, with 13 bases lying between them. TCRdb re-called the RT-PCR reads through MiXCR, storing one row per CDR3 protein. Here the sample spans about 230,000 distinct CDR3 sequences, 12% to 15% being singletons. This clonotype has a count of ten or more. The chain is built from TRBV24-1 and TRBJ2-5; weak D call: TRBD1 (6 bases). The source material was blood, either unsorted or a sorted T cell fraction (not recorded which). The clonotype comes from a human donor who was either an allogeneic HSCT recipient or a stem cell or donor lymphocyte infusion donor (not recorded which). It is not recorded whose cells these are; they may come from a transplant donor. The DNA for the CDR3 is TGTGCCACCAGTGATTACAGGGATGAGGGGACCCAGTACTTC. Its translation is CATSDYRDEGTQYF.